Presented here are 21 T cell receptor beta chains from one specimen sequenced in a study of blood T cell repertoires in COVID-19. Sequenced by immunoSEQ multiplex PCR; TCRdb stores in-frame clones only, minus some. The sample consists of roughly 190,000 clones, 80% of them appearing once. The specimen was peripheral blood. The receptors here all came from a man in his 60s with acute or convalescent COVID-19.

In regard to this clone: At the DNA level, this CDR3 is encoded by other sequences in the same sample as well. The chain links TRBV4-1 to TRBJ1-2; TRBD1 agrees at 8 bases. V shed 1 base and J 5 bases; nucleotides not matched to a gene: 6. Germline V gene data show CDR1 as MGHRA and CDR2 as YSYEKL. The CDR3 extends over 15 amino acids. The CDR3 here is CASSQVGRGRYGYTF. CDR3 bases: TGCGCCAGCAGCCAAGTTGGCAGGGGGCGATATGGCTACACCTTC.

This clone was observed a handful of times. The chain employs TRBV4-2 and TRBJ2-7, with TRBD1 identical over 10 bases. Germline CDR1 reads LGHNA; CDR2 reads YNFKEQ. The CDR3 sequence is 15 residues long. V dropped 0 bases and J dropped 4; count of bases not matched to a gene: 3. The CDR3 region is CASSQDRTGGYEQYF. The DNA for the CDR3 is TGTGCCAGCAGCCAAGATCGGACAGGGGGTTACGAGCAGTACTTC.

The chain recombines TRBV30 with TRBJ2-1; possibly TRBD2 for D (6 bases). Germline V gene lookup returns CDR1 GTSNPN and CDR2 SVGIG (reference sequence). With 0 bases removed from V and 9 bases from J, the gap between germline ends came to 15 bases. This CDR3 spans 14 amino acids. In DNA form, the CDR3 reads TGTGCCTGGAGTGTACTGGAGGGAGTCGGTGAGCAGTTCTTC. Translated: CAWSVLEGVGEQFF.

This clone was recorded a few times. This chain connects TRBV19 to TRBJ1-4; 8 nucleotides align to TRBD1. CDR3 size: 14 residues. The germline V gene has CDR1 LNHDA and CDR2 SQIVND (reference sequence). J was trimmed by 11 bases and V by 7 bases; bases with no gene match: 12. The CDR3 loop is CASTSDRGLSKLFF. CDR3 DNA: TGTGCCAGTACCAGCGACAGGGGTTTGTCGAAACTGTTTTTT.

The chain uses TRBV18 and TRBJ2-7; a possible D gene is TRBD1 (5 bases). CDR3 size: 13 residues. V was trimmed by 1 base and J by 5 bases, leaving 9 bases between them. The germline gives CDR1 KGHSH, CDR2 LQKENI. CDR3 sequence reads: CASSPQGSHEQYF. CDR3 DNA: TGTGCCAGCTCACCACAGGGGTCCCACGAGCAGTACTTC.

This chain connects TRBV7-3 to TRBJ2-1; D is perhaps TRBD2 (5 bases). The germline V gene has CDR1 SGHTA and CDR2 FQGTGA. This CDR3 is 16 amino acids long. Between the trimmed V and J ends, which lost 5 bases and 2 bases, there was a span of 16 bases. The CDR3 spells CASSLRATITYNEQFF. In DNA, the CDR3 is TGTGCCAGCAGCCTAAGGGCGACTATTACCTACAATGAGCAGTTCTTC.

V and J are TRBV9 and TRBJ2-1; 10 bases line up with TRBD2. Germline V gene sequence: CDR1 SGDLS, CDR2 YYNGEE. V trimming: 3 bases; J trimming: 3 bases; junction bases outside the gene matches: 12. This CDR3 has 18 amino acids. The CDR3 spells CASSAIPLLAGNYNEQFF. In DNA, the CDR3 is TGTGCCAGCAGCGCGATCCCCCTACTAGCGGGAAACTACAATGAGCAGTTCTTC.

The chain carries TRBV7-3 and TRBJ1-2, with TRBD1 matching over 8 bases. Germline lookup yields CDR1 SGHTA and CDR2 FQGTGA. The length of the CDR3 is 13 residues. V shed 10 bases and J 2 bases; nucleotides not matched to a gene: 6. Here the CDR3 reads CATTDRVNYGYTF. CDR3 sequence (DNA): TGTGCCACGACGGACAGGGTGAACTATGGCTACACCTTC.

The chain carries TRBV4-2 and TRBJ1-5; D is ambiguous. This CDR3 has 16 residues. The germline gives CDR1 LGHNA, CDR2 YNFKEQ. Trimming removed 0 bases from V and 4 bases from J, with 13 bases in between. CDR3 sequence reads: CASSQDGGGGNQPQHF. The CDR3 DNA reads TGTGCCAGCAGCCAAGATGGAGGTGGCGGGAATCAGCCCCAGCATTTT.

This clone was counted ten times or more. The V and J genes are TRBV5-1 and TRBJ2-1; D is unclear. The germline CDR1 and CDR2 sequences are SGHRS and YFSETQ. Trimming removed 4 bases at V and 6 bases at J, with 11 bases between. The CDR3 runs 13 residues. This CDR3 reads CASSGEIINEQFF. DNA of the CDR3: TGCGCCAGCAGCGGTGAGATTATCAATGAGCAGTTCTTC.

This chain links TRBV4-1 with TRBJ1-1; D is possibly TRBD1 (5 bases). CDR1 is MGHRA, CDR2 YSYEKL, per germline. The V end lost 0 bases, the J end lost 0 bases, and 11 bases lay between the germline ends. The CDR3 totals 16 residues. CDR3 amino acids: CASSQEGGKMNTEAFF. Written as DNA, the CDR3 is TGCGCCAGCAGCCAAGAGGGGGGAAAAATGAACACTGAAGCTTTCTTT.

V is TRBV24-1 and J is TRBJ2-1, with a possible D match to TRBD2 (6 bases). The CDR3 runs to 13 residues. With 7 bases removed from V and 5 bases from J, the gap between germline ends came to 11 bases. Germline lookup yields CDR1 KGHDR and CDR2 SFDVKD. DNA for the CDR3: TGTGCCACCAGGGCTAGCGCCGACAATGAGCAGTTCTTC. Translating it yields CATRASADNEQFF.

The DNA of the CDR3 is TGTGCCAGCAGCCTAGCGGGAGGGTCAAATGAGCAGTTCTTC. Protein product: CASSLAGGSNEQFF. The chain has TRBV6-6 and TRBJ2-1; 12 bases are a match to TRBD2. The germline V gene has CDR1 MNHNY and CDR2 SVGAGI (reference sequence). The length of the CDR3 is 14 residues. J was trimmed by 7 bases and V by 6 bases; bases with no gene match: 4.

The V and J genes are TRBV5-8 and TRBJ2-7, with TRBD1 identical over 8 bases. Unmatched junction bases numbered 3, after V lost 4 bases and J lost 0 bases. Germline CDR1 reads SGHTS; CDR2 reads YDEGEE. This CDR3 region has 14 residues. CDR3 in DNA: TGTGCCAGCAGCCGACAGGGGTTCTCCTACGAGCAGTACTTC. Translating gives CASSRQGFSYEQYF.

This chain joins TRBV6-2 or TRBV6-3 and TRBJ1-1; D is perhaps TRBD1 (6 bases). CDR1 and CDR2 from the germline V gene are MNHEY and SVGEGT. Trimming stripped 2 bases from V and 1 base from J, with 8 bases between. The CDR3 runs to 14 residues. CDR3: CASSYGGSNTEAFF. Written as DNA, the CDR3 is TGTGCCAGCAGTTACGGGGGCTCGAACACTGAAGCTTTCTTT.

The CDR3 nucleotides are TGTGCCACCAGTGATTTTAGCGGCACTGAAGCTTTCTTT. This codes for CATSDFSGTEAFF. This chain links TRBV24-1 with TRBJ1-1; D not resolved. The germline V gene encodes CDR1 KGHDR and CDR2 SFDVKD. CDR3 length equals 13 residues. V was clipped by 1 base and J by 4 bases, with 6 bases between them.

This clone is medium-sized (0.01 to 0.1%) in the sample. The chain is built from TRBV9 and TRBJ1-6; 11 nucleotides align to TRBD1. Germline CDR1 reads SGDLS; CDR2 reads YYNGEE. The CDR3 extends over 16 amino acids. The V gene end was trimmed by 4 bases and the J gene end by 6 bases; junction bases not matched to a gene: 6. The CDR3 is CASSYEGQGANSPLHF. The CDR3 bases are TGTGCCAGCAGCTACGAAGGACAGGGGGCTAATTCACCCCTCCACTTT.

The rearrangement uses TRBV28 and TRBJ2-5; 8 nucleotides line up with TRBD1. TRBJ2-7 matches the DNA end more closely, so the J call is doubtful. The CDR3 covers 15 residues. CDR1 is MDHEN, CDR2 SYDVKM, per germline. The CDR3 here is CASSLSVQGAHEQYF. The CDR3 nucleotides are TGTGCCAGCAGTTTAAGTGTGCAGGGGGCGCACGAGCAGTACTTC.

This chain joins TRBV18 and TRBJ1-6; possibly TRBD1 for D (5 bases). V dropped 0 bases and J dropped 10 bases, with 13 bases sitting between them. Germline lookup yields CDR1 KGHSH and CDR2 LQKENI. The CDR3 totals 15 residues. CDR3 DNA: TGTGCCAGCTCACCACCGGATAGGGGTGACTCACCCCTCCACTTT. It specifies CASSPPDRGDSPLHF.

The chain combines TRBV5-6 with TRBJ1-2; a weak D match, TRBD1 (6 bases). CDR3 length: 15 amino acids. CDR1 SGHDT and CDR2 YYEEEE come from the germline V gene. V lost 0 bases and J 2 bases, leaving 11 bases between the germline ends. The CDR3 spells CASSLVGAHNYGYTF. CDR3 DNA: TGTGCCAGCAGCTTGGTGGGGGCCCACAACTATGGCTACACCTTC. The variable domain in full, completed from reference TRBV5-6 and TRBJ1-2, reads DAGVTQSPTHLIKTRGQQVTLRCSPKSGHDTVSWYQQALGQGPQFIFQYYEEEERQRGNFPDRFSGHQFPNYSSELNVNALLLGDSALYLCASSLVGAHNYGYTFGSGTRLTVV.

This sequence joins TRBV6-4 and TRBJ2-3, with D possibly being TRBD2 (6 bases). The CDR3 covers 13 residues. Trimming removed 5 bases at V and 0 bases at J, with 6 bases between. CDR1 and CDR2 (germline): MRHNA, SNTAGT. CDR3 residues: CASSSGSTDTQYF. In DNA form, the CDR3 reads TGTGCCAGCAGTAGCGGGAGCACAGATACGCAGTATTTT.